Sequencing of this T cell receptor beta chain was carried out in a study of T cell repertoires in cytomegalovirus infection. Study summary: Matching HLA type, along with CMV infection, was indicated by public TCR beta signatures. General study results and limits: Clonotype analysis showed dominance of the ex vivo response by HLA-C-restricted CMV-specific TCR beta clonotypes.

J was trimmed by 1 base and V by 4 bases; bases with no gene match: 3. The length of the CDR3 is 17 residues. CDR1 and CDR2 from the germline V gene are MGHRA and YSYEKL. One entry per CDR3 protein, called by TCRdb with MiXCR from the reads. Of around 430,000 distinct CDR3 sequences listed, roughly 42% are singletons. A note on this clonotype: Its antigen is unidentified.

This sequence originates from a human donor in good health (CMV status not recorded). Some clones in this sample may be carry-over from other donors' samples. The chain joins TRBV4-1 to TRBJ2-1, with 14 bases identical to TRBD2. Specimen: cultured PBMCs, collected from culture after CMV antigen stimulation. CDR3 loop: CASSPTSGGESYNEQFF. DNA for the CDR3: TGCGCCAGCAGCCCGACTAGCGGGGGGGAATCCTACAATGAGCAGTTCTTC.